The 11 T cell receptor beta chains below come from one sample, sequenced in a study of cytomegalovirus exposure and HLA in healthy donors. PCR involved 60 Vbeta and 13 Jbeta primers. Some clones are missing from TCRdb's copy, which holds only in-frame ones; the method was immunoSEQ multiplex PCR. The top ten clones hold about 6.3% of a sample with about 160,000 clones, about 85% of them seen once. Sequencing was done on a sample of PBMCs. These TCRs come from a male donor in good health and CMV-seropositive.

The V gene is TRBV27, the J gene TRBJ1-1; D gene unclear. CDR1 is MNHEY and CDR2 is SMNVEV in the germline V gene (reference sequence). This CDR3 has 12 amino acids. Trimming took off 5 bases at V and 1 base at J, with 5 bases between the two ends. The CDR3 bases are TGTGCCAGCAGTCCAGGGAACACTGAAGCTTTCTTT. Translating gives CASSPGNTEAFF.

This clone has only a few counts. V usage is TRBV4-3 and J usage is TRBJ2-2, with D perhaps TRBD2 (5 bases). This CDR3 is built from 17 residues. V shed 0 bases and J shed 6 bases, with 17 bases lying between them. CDR1 is LGHNA, CDR2 YSLEER, per germline. CDR3 in DNA: TGCGCCAGCAGCCAAGATCCCTGGACCAGAGGGCCCGGGGAGCTGTTTTTT. Its protein is CASSQDPWTRGPGELFF.

The J gene is TRBJ2-7, the V gene TRBV21-1; the DNA was not used to check the table's D call, TRBD1. TRBV21-1 is a recognized pseudogene. The CDR3 runs to 13 residues. The CDR3 region has the DNA TGTGCCAGTCTCCTGGACAAAACTTACGAGCAGTACTTC. Its protein product is CASLLDKTYEQYF.

The V gene is TRBV4-1, the J gene TRBJ2-1; D not resolved. The CDR3 contains 16 residues. Germline V CDR1 and CDR2: MGHRA, YSYEKL. The V gene lost 0 bases and the J gene lost 0 bases, with 9 bases spanning the gap. CDR3 region: CASSQEWSASYNEQFF. CDR3 DNA: TGCGCCAGCAGCCAAGAATGGAGCGCCTCCTACAATGAGCAGTTCTTC.

V and J are TRBV19 and TRBJ1-3; no firm D call. The V end lost 2 bases, the J end lost 4 bases, and 9 bases lay between the germline ends. Per germline, CDR1 LNHDA and CDR2 SQIVND (reference sequence). The CDR3 runs to 14 residues. CDR3 amino acids: CASSISQAGNTIYF. CDR3 DNA: TGTGCCAGTAGTATATCCCAAGCCGGAAACACCATATATTTT.

The CDR3 loop reads CASSPAKDRGKGETQYF. CDR3 in DNA: TGTGCCAGCAGCCCCGCCAAGGACAGGGGGAAAGGGGAGACCCAGTACTTC. The rearrangement joins TRBV27 to TRBJ2-5, with TRBD1 matching over 10 bases. Germline V lookup: CDR1 MNHEY, CDR2 SMNVEV (reference sequence). V shed 6 bases, J shed 5 bases, and the junction held 15 bases outside the gene matches. There are 17 residues in the CDR3.

The genes are TRBV19 and TRBJ2-3, with 9 bases lining up with TRBD1. The length of the CDR3 is 21 residues. After removal of 4 bases from V and 2 bases from J, the junction contained 22 bases not matched to a gene. The germline gives CDR1 LNHDA, CDR2 SQIVND (reference sequence). The CDR3 region is CASSTPGQGRFAVRITDTQYF. The DNA for the CDR3 is TGTGCCAGTAGTACCCCGGGACAGGGTAGGTTCGCGGTGAGAATCACAGATACGCAGTATTTT.

This clone has a handful of counts. The chain recombines TRBV13 with TRBJ2-5; 8 positions agree with TRBD2. The CDR3 consists of 13 residues. The germline V gene encodes CDR1 PRHDT and CDR2 FYEKMQ (reference sequence). V shed 7 bases, J shed 5 bases, and the junction held 6 bases outside the gene matches. The CDR3 here is CASTEREGETQYF. The CDR3, as DNA: TGTGCCAGCACGGAACGGGAGGGGGAGACCCAGTACTTC.

This clone was seen more than once but under ten times. The chain has TRBV5-4 and TRBJ2-7, with TRBD1 matching 11 bases. CDR1 and CDR2 from the germline V gene are SGHNT and YYREEE (reference sequence). Trimming cost V 3 bases and J 4 bases; bases outside gene matches: 6. The CDR3 has 15 residues. This CDR3 reads CASSSGTGGVYEQYF. The DNA for the CDR3 is TGTGCCAGCAGCTCCGGGACAGGGGGTGTGTACGAGCAGTACTTC.

This clone came up a few times. CDR3 loop: CASRREDYGYTF. Written as DNA, the CDR3 is TGTGCCAGCAGGAGGGAAGACTATGGCTACACCTTC. The gene calls are TRBV28 and TRBJ1-2, with unresolved D. This CDR3 has 12 residues. The V end was cut by 6 bases, the J end by 3 bases, with 8 bases between. The V gene's germline CDR1 is MDHEN and CDR2 SYDVKM.

This clone was counted between two and nine times. The chain carries TRBV5-6 and TRBJ1-1, with unresolved D. There are 17 residues in the CDR3. Between the trimmed V and J ends, which lost 4 bases and 3 bases, there was a span of 22 bases. CDR1 and CDR2 (germline): SGHDT, YYEEEE. CDR3 sequence: CASSLLLAGVKDTEAFF. CDR3 DNA sequence: TGTGCCAGCAGCCTACTACTGGCGGGAGTCAAGGACACTGAAGCTTTCTTT.